The 10 T cell receptor beta chains reported below all come from one sample, sequenced in a study of beta chain features in type 1 diabetes. Sequencing targeted expressed TCRB transcripts, as all isolated RNA had been reverse transcribed. Data came from immunoSEQ multiplex PCR; TCRdb stores just in-frame clones and leaves some out. The sample gives 200,000 to 250,000 clones, 9.5% to 13% of which show up once; 1% to 1.5% is in the top ten. The sample taken for sequencing was central memory CD4+ T cells from blood. The receptors were sampled from a man in his late teens or twenties in good health.

This clone showed up just a few times. V gene TRBV5-1 combines with J gene TRBJ2-1, with a possible D match to TRBD2 (5 bases). CDR1 is SGHRS and CDR2 is YFSETQ in the germline V gene. CDR3 length: 14 residues. Trimming removed 5 bases at V and 7 bases at J, with 16 bases between. This CDR3 is CASRVSVTTNEQFF. CDR3 DNA: TGCGCCAGCAGGGTCTCGGTGACTACGAATGAGCAGTTCTTC. Variable domain in full (rest from reference TRBV5-1 and TRBJ2-1): KAGVTQTPRYLIKTRGQQVTLSCSPISGHRSVSWYQQTPGQGLQFLFEYFSETQRNKGNFPGRFSGRQFSNSRSEMNVSTLELGDSALYLCASRVSVTTNEQFFGPGTRLTVL.

This clone turned up a few times. The chain is built from TRBV29-1 and TRBJ2-2; D remains unclear. The CDR3 runs to 13 residues. V dropped 2 bases and J dropped 1 base, with 5 bases sitting between them. Germline V lookup: CDR1 SQVTM, CDR2 ANQGSEA. CDR3 sequence (DNA): TGCAGCGTTGAACAGCAGAACACCGGGGAGCTGTTTTTT. Its protein is CSVEQQNTGELFF.

This clone was counted a few times. The chain recombines TRBV29-1 with TRBJ2-3, with 12 bases identical to TRBD1. Trimming took 6 bases from V and 8 from J; bases not matched to a gene: 12. This CDR3 has 15 amino acids. Germline assignment: CDR1 SQVTM and CDR2 ANQGSEA. The CDR3 nucleotides read TGCAGCGTCGTAATTACGGGACAGGGGGCAGGTACGCAGTATTTT. Translated: CSVVITGQGAGTQYF.

This clone appeared a few times. The chain couples TRBV9 to TRBJ2-5; perhaps D is TRBD1 or TRBD2 (5 bases each). This CDR3 has 14 residues. V lost 4 bases and J lost 4, with 14 bases in between. Germline V CDR1 and CDR2: SGDLS, YYNGEE. The CDR3 nucleotides are TGTGCCAGCAGCCCGCGTACGAGGGGAGAGACCCAGTACTTC. Translated: CASSPRTRGETQYF.

This chain uses TRBV5-8 with TRBJ1-2, with D maybe TRBD1 (5 bases). CDR3 size: 14 residues. Per germline, CDR1 SGHTS and CDR2 YDEGEE. V dropped 1 base and J dropped 8 bases, with 15 bases sitting between them. The CDR3: CASSLLPGPPGYTF. The CDR3 nucleotides read TGTGCCAGCAGCTTGCTACCAGGGCCCCCCGGCTACACCTTC.

This chain joins TRBV15 and TRBJ2-5; D unresolved. Germline V lookup: CDR1 LNHNV, CDR2 YYDKDF (reference sequence). V lost 0 bases, J lost 4 bases, and 15 bases lay in between. CDR3 length equals 16 residues. This chain's CDR3 is CATSRDSSEVGETQYF. CDR3 coding DNA: TGTGCCACCAGCAGAGATTCCAGTGAGGTCGGAGAGACCCAGTACTTC.

The chain is built from TRBV10-1 and TRBJ2-3; tentatively, D is TRBD2 (6 bases). Germline loops: CDR1 WNHNN, CDR2 SYGVQD (reference sequence). The V end lost 6 bases, the J end lost 4 bases, and 11 bases lay between the germline ends. The CDR3 loop spans 13 amino acids. CDR3 bases: TGCGCCAGCAGGTCCGGGAGTTCAGATACGCAGTATTTT. Residues: CASRSGSSDTQYF.

The CDR3 protein is CSVGSLADTQYF. The DNA for the CDR3 is TGCAGCGTTGGTTCCTTAGCGGATACGCAGTATTTT. This chain connects TRBV29-1 to TRBJ2-3; perhaps TRBD2 as D (5 bases). V was pared by 4 bases and J by 6 bases, with 11 bases between. Germline lookup yields CDR1 SQVTM and CDR2 ANQGSEA. This CDR3 is built from 12 residues.

In regard to this clone: Given a far larger clone just one base away, this is likely a sequencing read error. The rearrangement links TRBV30 to TRBJ2-1, with TRBD2 identical over 15 bases. J lost 9 bases, V lost 4 bases, and 13 bases had no gene match. CDR1 is GTSNPN and CDR2 is SVGIG in the germline V gene (reference sequence). CDR3 length: 17 residues. CDR3 sequence reads: CAWTTRTSGRARAEQFF. The CDR3 DNA reads TGTGCCTGGACCACCAGGACTAGCGGGAGGGCCAGGGCTGAGCAGTTCTTC.

V is TRBV5-4 and J is TRBJ1-1; perhaps TRBD1 as D (5 bases). The germline V and J ends were trimmed by 6 bases and 2 bases, with 11 bases remaining between them. There are 13 residues in the CDR3. Germline CDR1 is SGHNT and CDR2 is YYREEE (reference sequence). CDR3 sequence reads: CASKGLGNTEAFF. The CDR3 DNA reads as TGTGCCAGCAAGGGGTTGGGAAACACTGAAGCTTTCTTT.